The T cell receptor beta chain under discussion was sequenced for a study of CD8 T cells in Susac syndrome. The authors reverse transcribed roughly 0.5 to 1 ug RNA with random hexamers. One entry per CDR3 protein, called by TCRdb with MiXCR from the immunoSEQ multiplex PCR reads. The profile shows approximately 140,000 distinct CDR3 sequences, around 80% of them singletons. With 3 bases removed from V and 7 bases from J, the gap between germline ends came to 4 bases. CDR3 length: 11 residues. The germline gives CDR1 MDHEN, CDR2 SYDVKM. This sequence joins TRBV28 and TRBJ1-5; D remains ambiguous. This clonotype was obtained from a human donor with multiple sclerosis. The sequenced sample consisted of CD8+ T cells from PBMCs. In nucleotides, the CDR3 is TGTGCCAGCAGTTTTGCACAGCCCCAGCATTTT. Protein: CASSFAQPQHF.